A single sample gave rise to the 5 T cell receptor beta chains below, sequenced in a study of radiation and T cells in renal cell carcinoma. Time point of the sample: blood 2 weeks post-SBRT. Treatment meaning: 15 Gy SBRT to primary tumor, nephrectomy 4 weeks later. Profiled with immunoSEQ multiplex PCR; TCRdb holds only in-frame clones, not every one. The sample has roughly 130,000 clones, 88% seen once. Sequenced here: blood, sampled from a patient whose treatment included radiotherapy and nephrectomy. The receptor source for this set is a woman in her sixties or seventies with renal cell carcinoma.

The chain combines TRBV9 with TRBJ2-3; perhaps TRBD2 as D (5 bases). The CDR3 is made up of 13 amino acids. V gave up 0 bases and J gave up 4 bases, with 6 bases separating them. Per germline, CDR1 SGDLS and CDR2 YYNGEE. The CDR3 nucleotides read TGTGCCAGCAGCGTAGGAGGGCCAGATACGCAGTATTTT. This codes for CASSVGGPDTQYF. Supplemented by reference TRBV9 and TRBJ2-3, the full variable domain reads DSGVTQTPKHLITATGQRVTLRCSPRSGDLSVYWYQQSLDQGLQFLIQYYNGEERAKGNILERFSAQQFPDLHSELNLSSLELGDSALYFCASSVGGPDTQYFGPGTRLTVL.

Within the sample, this clone is medium-sized. This chain joins TRBV15 and TRBJ2-7; 7 bases are shared with TRBD1. Germline V gene sequence: CDR1 LNHNV, CDR2 YYDKDF (reference sequence). V lost 0 bases and J lost 2; bases outside the gene matches: 4. The CDR3 has 15 amino acids. CDR3 sequence reads: CATSRDRDSTYEQYF. CDR3 DNA sequence: TGTGCCACCAGCAGAGATAGGGACAGTACCTACGAGCAGTACTTC.

The chain is built from TRBV5-6 and TRBJ1-5; D remains unclear. The length of the CDR3 is 14 residues. V was clipped by 0 bases and J by 3 bases, with 7 bases between them. The germline gives CDR1 SGHDT, CDR2 YYEEEE. The CDR3: CASSLGRFNQPQHF. CDR3 DNA: TGTGCCAGCAGCTTGGGCAGATTCAATCAGCCCCAGCATTTT. Complete variable domain (other parts from reference TRBV5-6 and TRBJ1-5): DAGVTQSPTHLIKTRGQQVTLRCSPKSGHDTVSWYQQALGQGPQFIFQYYEEEERQRGNFPDRFSGHQFPNYSSELNVNALLLGDSALYLCASSLGRFNQPQHFGDGTRLSIL.

This clone was observed a single time. V usage is TRBV6-4 and J usage is TRBJ2-3, with D uncertain. V dropped 0 bases and J dropped 2 bases, with 9 bases sitting between them. This CDR3 has 15 residues. Germline loops: CDR1 MRHNA, CDR2 SNTAGT. As DNA, the CDR3 is TGTGCCAGCAGTGACTCGGGCAGTTTCACAGATACGCAGTATTTT. This gives the protein CASSDSGSFTDTQYF.

The chain joins TRBV7-9 to TRBJ2-7; 7 nucleotides align to TRBD1. This CDR3 is built from 15 residues. Per germline, CDR1 SEHNR and CDR2 FQNEAQ (reference sequence). Germline trimming cut 1 base from V and 3 bases from J; bases unmatched to any gene: 6. CDR3 DNA sequence: TGTGCCAGCAGCTTAGAAGACAGGGCGCACTACGAGCAGTACTTC. This sequence encodes CASSLEDRAHYEQYF. The full variable domain, with the rest looked up from reference TRBV7-9 and TRBJ2-7, is DTGVSQNPRHKITKRGQNVTFRCDPISEHNRLYWYRQTLGQGPEFLTYFQNEAQLEKSRLLSDRFSAERPKGSFSTLEIQRTEQGDSAMYLCASSLEDRAHYEQYFGPGTRLTVT.